What follows are 4 T cell receptor beta chains derived from one specimen sequenced in a study of liver allograft versus peripheral blood T cells. In the study overall: Recipients' peripheral blood served as the comparator for T cell receptor repertoires in transplanted livers.

MiXCR was run by TCRdb on the reads, yielding one entry per CDR3 protein. The repertoire has approximately 1,100 distinct CDR3 sequences, roughly a fifth of them found once; the top ten carry approximately 15%. These receptors all stem from a human patient who had a liver transplant. Some T cells could come from the graft donor.

V gene TRBV6-5 combines with J gene TRBJ2-1; the D is unclear. V lost 6 bases to trimming and J lost 1 base, with 10 bases between them. Germline values: CDR1 MNHEY, CDR2 SVGAGI. There are 14 residues in the CDR3. This chain's CDR3 is CASRYRGSYNEQFF. DNA of the CDR3: TGTGCCAGCAGGTACAGAGGATCCTACAATGAGCAGTTCTTC.

By frequency in the sample, this clonotype is large. V is TRBV10-3 and J is TRBJ1-3; D unclear. With 2 bases removed from V and 2 bases from J, the gap between germline ends came to 4 bases. This CDR3 comprises 13 residues. From germline, CDR1 is ENHRY and CDR2 SYGVKD. CDR3 protein: CAISERTGNTIYF. The CDR3 DNA reads TGTGCCATCAGTGAGAGGACTGGAAACACCATATATTTT.

Notes on this clonotype: It differs at one base from a far larger clone, so likely a read error. This chain's CDR3 is CPPGGLGGAEAFF. The CDR3 region has the DNA TGTCCCCCCGGGGGGTTAGGCGGAGCTGAAGCTTTCTTT. The chain links TRBV5-6 to TRBJ1-1, with D possibly matching TRBD1 (5 bases). The CDR3 has 13 residues. Germline V CDR1 and CDR2: SGHDT, YYEEEE.

There are a few counts of this clonotype. The V and J genes are TRBV19 and TRBJ1-1; TRBD1 matches at 11 bases. Germline V gene sequence: CDR1 LNHDA, CDR2 SQIVND (reference sequence). CDR3 length: 15 residues. V was pared by 3 bases and J by 4 bases, with 4 bases of the junction left unmatched. The CDR3 coding sequence is TGTGCCAGTAGTATCACCGGGACAGGGGGCACTGAAGCTTTCTTT. This sequence encodes CASSITGTGGTEAFF.